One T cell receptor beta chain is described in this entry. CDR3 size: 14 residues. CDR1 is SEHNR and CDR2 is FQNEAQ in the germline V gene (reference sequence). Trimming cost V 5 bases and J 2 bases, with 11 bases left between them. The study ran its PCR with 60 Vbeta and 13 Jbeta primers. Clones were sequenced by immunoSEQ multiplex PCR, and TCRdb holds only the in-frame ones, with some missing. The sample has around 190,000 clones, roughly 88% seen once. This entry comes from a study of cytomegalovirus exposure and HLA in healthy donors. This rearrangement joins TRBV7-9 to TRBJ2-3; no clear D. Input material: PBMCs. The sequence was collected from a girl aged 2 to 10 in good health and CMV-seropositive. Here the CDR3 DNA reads TGTGCCAGCAGCCTAATCGCCGACACAGATACGCAGTATTTT. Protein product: CASSLIADTDTQYF.